This T cell receptor beta chain was identified during a study of T cells expressing NK-cell markers (dated by TCRdb to the early 2020s). Looking at the study overall: In sorted CD3+CD56+NKG2C+, CD3+CD56+NKG2C- and CD3+CD56-NKG2C+ T-cell subsets from eight donors, TCR beta-chain repertoires were profiled. Among the eight sequenced donors, seven were HCMV-seropositive and one was HCMV-seronegative. All eight donors whose samples were sequenced were randomly selected healthy volunteers, three of them men and five women. Sequencing of the libraries produced 2 x 150 bp reads on Illumina HiSeq 2000/2500, MiSeq or NextSeq.

Concerning this clonotype: The antigen this receptor binds is unknown.

HCMV serostatus was determined by detecting HCMV-specific IgG in serum with a commercial ELISA kit. Peripheral blood mononuclear cells were isolated from blood by Ficoll density gradient centrifugation. Instrument used: Illumina HiSeq 2000. 5'RACE template switching, by which a universal primer site and unique molecular identifiers were added, was used to make TCR beta cDNA libraries. cDNA synthesis was primed from the TCR beta constant segment and was followed by two successive PCR amplification steps. As for the authors' bioinformatics: MIGEC handled demultiplexing of the reads and grouping by UMI, while MiTCR was used to assemble and quantify clonotypes. Only TCR cDNA sequences supported by at least two reads were kept to exclude erroneous sequences. The tcR package was used for downstream repertoire analysis, and clonotypes were matched across fractions by CDR3 nucleotide sequence plus V segment. VDJmatch was used to annotate antigen specificity against VDJdb, with one amino acid substitution in CDR3 allowed. The reads were reprocessed in TCRdb, with one entry per CDR3 protein sequence and no accompanying DNA. TCRdb, not the authors, supplied the V and J calls. This sample's records show about 460,000 distinct CDR3 sequences. About 1.5% of the sample goes to the ten largest clones.

Overall study results and their limits: In over five donors, the dominant CD3+CD56+NKG2C+ clonotypes were among the top 10 CD8+ clonotypes and accounted for roughly 1.0-7.5% of CD8+ T cells. It remained unclear whether the expanded NKG2C-expressing T cell clones were specific for HCMV antigens. Those dominant clonotypes were again the most abundant among CD3+CD56-NKG2C+ cells in a handful of donors, at roughly 25-60.1%.

CDR3 length: 13 amino acids, cysteine to phenylalanine. Nucleotide data are not available. CDR1 and CDR2 were assigned from the germline V gene (reference sequence) as LGHDT and YNNKEL. Recombination joined TRBV3-1 with TRBJ2-1. The specimen was blood T cells: a sorted CD56 or NKG2C T cell subset, CD4+ or CD8+ T cells, or bulk PBMC T cells (not recorded which). The TCR sequence derives from a woman between 45 and 60 years old in good health. Donor details come from another sample of the same person, matched by shared clones. The CDR3 here reads CASRKGSTNEQFF.